These 32 T cell receptor beta chains share one sample of origin, sequenced in a study of T cell responses to AZD1222 COVID-19 vaccine. The table came from immunoSEQ multiplex PCR; TCRdb's copy has only in-frame clones and leaves some out. Of some 87,000 clones in the sample, around nine tenths were seen once. The source was peripheral blood, collected on day 0 of MenACWY control vaccination. The receptors here all came from an adult in good health.

This clone was found once. This chain connects TRBV7-9 to TRBJ2-2; unclear D gene. V lost 1 base to trimming and J lost 4 bases, with 10 bases between them. The germline CDR1 and CDR2 sequences are SEHNR and FQNEAQ (reference sequence). CDR3 length: 15 residues. CDR3 nucleotides: TGTGCCAGCAGCTTAGATACGGGCGGCACCGGGGAGCTGTTTTTT. It yields the protein CASSLDTGGTGELFF.

This clone was found a few times. V usage is TRBV28 and J usage is TRBJ2-7; TRBD2 is a possible D gene (5 bases). This CDR3 spans 13 amino acids. Germline assignment: CDR1 MDHEN and CDR2 SYDVKM. Trimming stripped 3 bases from V and 3 bases from J, with 9 bases between. CDR3 sequence: CASSFLTSYEQYF. The CDR3 DNA is TGTGCCAGCAGTTTCCTAACTAGCTACGAGCAGTACTTC. The whole variable domain, remainder taken from reference TRBV28 and TRBJ2-7, is DVKVTQSSRYLVKRTGEKVFLECVQDMDHENMFWYRQDPGLGLRLIYFSYDVKMKEKGDIPEGYSVSREKKERFSLILESASTNQTSMYLCASSFLTSYEQYFGPGTRLTVT.

This rearrangement joins TRBV9 to TRBJ1-1, with 7 bases aligning to TRBD1. Germline V gene sequence: CDR1 SGDLS, CDR2 YYNGEE. Germline trimming cut 4 bases from V and 2 bases from J; bases unmatched to any gene: 5. The CDR3 extends over 14 amino acids. CDR3 protein: CASSTGQSNTEAFF. Here the CDR3 DNA reads TGTGCCAGCAGCACGGGACAGTCAAACACTGAAGCTTTCTTT.

The V call is TRBV19, the J call TRBJ1-2; 8 bases fit TRBD1. After removal of 4 bases from V and 1 base from J, the junction contained 11 bases not matched to a gene. The CDR3 length is 17 residues. Germline CDR1 is LNHDA and CDR2 is SQIVND (reference sequence). The CDR3 DNA reads TGTGCCAGTAGTACGACACCGACAGGGGCGAATAACTATGGCTACACCTTC. Its translation is CASSTTPTGANNYGYTF.

This clone was detected once. The rearrangement links TRBV19 to TRBJ1-5; a possible D gene is TRBD1 (6 bases). CDR3 length: 16 amino acids. Germline CDR1 LNHDA, CDR2 SQIVND (reference sequence). Trimming stripped 1 base from V and 7 bases from J, with 17 bases between. The CDR3 spells CASSIGVNRVDQPQHF. CDR3 DNA sequence: TGTGCCAGTAGTATAGGTGTAAACAGGGTGGACCAGCCCCAGCATTTT.

The chain employs TRBV19 and TRBJ2-6, with D unresolved. The CDR3 consists of 15 residues. CDR1 is LNHDA, CDR2 SQIVND, per germline (reference sequence). The V end was cut by 3 bases, the J end by 0 bases, with 6 bases between. Written as DNA, the CDR3 is TGTGCCAGTAGTATTGGATCCTCTGGGGCCAACGTCCTGACTTTC. It specifies CASSIGSSGANVLTF.

This clone was picked up one time. This chain connects TRBV7-9 to TRBJ1-4; D is perhaps TRBD1 (6 bases). With 5 bases removed from V and 3 bases from J, the gap between germline ends came to 13 bases. Germline V gene lookup returns CDR1 SEHNR and CDR2 FQNEAQ (reference sequence). The CDR3 has 15 residues. The CDR3 loop is CASSIKQGPNEKLFF. CDR3 DNA: TGTGCCAGCAGCATAAAACAGGGACCTAATGAAAAACTGTTTTTT.

The chain combines TRBV6-1 with TRBJ2-7; 12 nucleotides line up with TRBD1. V dropped 3 bases and J dropped 7; count of bases not matched to a gene: 7. CDR1 is MNHNS, CDR2 SASEGT, per germline. The CDR3 runs 15 residues. The CDR3, as DNA: TGTGCCAGCAGTGAGCCGGGACAGGGGGCGCGGGAGCAGTACTTC. Translation: CASSEPGQGAREQYF.

This rearrangement joins TRBV6-1 to TRBJ2-1; 7 bases match TRBD2. In germline, CDR1 is MNHNS, CDR2 SASEGT. V was clipped by 2 bases and J by 2 bases; unmatched bases: 6. The CDR3 has 16 residues. The CDR3 protein is CASSELAGAPYNEQFF. The CDR3 nucleotides read TGTGCCAGCAGTGAACTGGCGGGAGCACCCTACAATGAGCAGTTCTTC.

This clone was seen only once. The rearrangement uses TRBV6-5 and TRBJ2-5, with TRBD1 matching over 10 bases. Germline V lookup: CDR1 MNHEY, CDR2 SVGAGI. The CDR3 spans 15 residues. V shed 8 bases and J 2 bases; nucleotides not matched to a gene: 8. The CDR3 sequence is CASGVDRGPQETQYF. The CDR3 coding sequence is TGTGCCAGCGGAGTCGACAGGGGGCCTCAAGAGACCCAGTACTTC.

This rearrangement joins TRBV28 to TRBJ1-2; D is uncertain. The CDR3 covers 12 residues. V dropped 2 bases and J dropped 4 bases, with 5 bases sitting between them. Germline V lookup: CDR1 MDHEN, CDR2 SYDVKM. CDR3 region: CASSLEFYGYTF. In nucleotides, the CDR3 is TGTGCCAGCAGTTTAGAGTTCTATGGCTACACCTTC.

The J gene is TRBJ2-7, the V gene TRBV6-6; 8 positions agree with TRBD1. The germline CDR1 and CDR2 sequences are MNHNY and SVGAGI (reference sequence). The CDR3 loop spans 15 amino acids. V dropped 9 bases and J dropped 3; count of bases not matched to a gene: 13. The DNA of the CDR3 is TGTGCCAGTCAAGCGCGGGGACAGGCGAGCTACGAGCAGTACTTC. This sequence encodes CASQARGQASYEQYF.

J is TRBJ1-2 and V is TRBV5-6, with TRBD1 matching 7 bases. CDR3 length: 13 residues. The V and J ends lost 4 bases and 4 bases, in that order; junction bases with no gene match: 4. Looked up from germline, CDR1 is SGHDT and CDR2 is YYEEEE. The CDR3 DNA sequence: TGTGCCAGCAGCGCGACAGGGATCTATGGCTACACCTTC. Its protein product is CASSATGIYGYTF.

This clone was picked up one time. The V gene is TRBV28, the J gene TRBJ2-7; a possible D gene is TRBD1 (6 bases). CDR3 size: 13 residues. Trimming removed 6 bases at V and 4 bases at J, with 13 bases between. Germline values: CDR1 MDHEN, CDR2 SYDVKM. Here the CDR3 DNA reads TGTGCCAGCAGCAGAGGGACAAGATACGAGCAGTACTTC. Translated: CASSRGTRYEQYF.

The V gene is TRBV7-3, the J gene TRBJ2-7; 9 bases fit TRBD2. Per germline, CDR1 SGHTA and CDR2 FQGTGA. Trimming took 5 bases from V and 3 from J; bases not matched to a gene: 5. The CDR3 extends over 14 amino acids. CDR3 bases: TGTGCCAGCAGCCGAGGCGGGAGGGTCTACGAGCAGTACTTC. It yields the protein CASSRGGRVYEQYF.

The rearrangement links TRBV9 to TRBJ2-3, with TRBD1 matching 7 bases. Germline V gene sequence: CDR1 SGDLS, CDR2 YYNGEE. Trimming removed 1 base from V and 1 base from J; junction bases left unmatched: 3. The CDR3 totals 15 residues. The CDR3 sequence: CASSVSGQGTDTQYF. The CDR3 nucleotides read TGTGCCAGCAGCGTATCTGGACAGGGCACAGATACGCAGTATTTT.

The J gene is TRBJ2-5, the V gene TRBV6-5; D remains unclear. Trimming left V 6 bases short and J 6 bases short, with 11 bases between. The CDR3 is made up of 12 amino acids. The V gene's germline CDR1 is MNHEY and CDR2 SVGAGI. CDR3: CASSSTSQTQYF. The CDR3 region has the DNA TGTGCCAGCAGCTCGACCTCGCAGACCCAGTACTTC.

The chain employs TRBV28 and TRBJ1-2; D is uncertain. The V gene lost 6 bases and the J gene lost 8 bases, with 16 bases spanning the gap. The germline V gene encodes CDR1 MDHEN and CDR2 SYDVKM. This CDR3 region has 13 residues. CDR3 region: CASSRTGSPGYTF. CDR3 coding DNA: TGTGCCAGCAGCCGCACGGGTTCGCCAGGCTACACCTTC.

The genes are TRBV6-5 and TRBJ2-7; maybe TRBD1 (5 bases). Germline assignment: CDR1 MNHEY and CDR2 SVGAGI. This CDR3 contains 13 residues. V dropped 5 bases and J dropped 3 bases, with 11 bases sitting between them. The CDR3 DNA sequence: TGTGCCAGCAGTAGGACATCTAACTACGAGCAGTACTTC. This sequence encodes CASSRTSNYEQYF.

This chain links TRBV6-5 with TRBJ1-4; TRBD1 aligns across 7 bases. The CDR3 is 14 amino acids. Germline V gene sequence: CDR1 MNHEY, CDR2 SVGAGI. V shed 5 bases, J shed 7 bases, and the junction held 7 bases outside the gene matches. The CDR3 DNA follows: TGTGCCAGCAGTAACCAGGGGGGAGCTGAAAAACTGTTTTTT. This codes for CASSNQGGAEKLFF.

About this clone itself: The sample carries other DNA sequences with the same CDR3. This chain links TRBV28 with TRBJ2-7; TRBD2 matches at 11 bases. The CDR3 has 15 residues. The trim removed 6 bases at V and 2 bases at J, leaving 6 bases unmatched. CDR1 is MDHEN, CDR2 SYDVKM, per germline. DNA for the CDR3: TGTGCCAGCAGCCCCGGGACTAGCGGCGCCTACGAGCAGTACTTC. This gives the protein CASSPGTSGAYEQYF.

This sequence joins TRBV3-1 (or the pseudogene TRBV3-2) and TRBJ2-7, with D possibly matching TRBD1 (6 bases). The length of the CDR3 is 15 residues. V lost 0 bases to trimming and J lost 3 bases, with 12 bases between them. The germline V gene encodes CDR1 LGHDT and CDR2 YNNKEL (reference sequence). Here the CDR3 reads CASSQEQGGFYEQYF. The CDR3 region has the DNA TGTGCCAGCAGCCAAGAACAGGGTGGTTTCTACGAGCAGTACTTC.

This chain joins TRBV28 and TRBJ1-2, with D tentatively TRBD1 (5 bases). The germline V and J ends were trimmed by 3 bases and 5 bases, with 10 bases remaining between them. CDR3 length equals 13 residues. The germline gives CDR1 MDHEN, CDR2 SYDVKM. The CDR3 coding sequence is TGTGCCAGCAGTTTTGGGGGGGATTATGGCTACACCTTC. Its protein product is CASSFGGDYGYTF.

This rearrangement joins TRBV5-1 to TRBJ1-1, with D possibly matching TRBD1 (5 bases). V shed 0 bases and J shed 5 bases, with 20 bases lying between them. CDR3 length: 17 residues. Germline CDR1 is SGHRS and CDR2 is YFSETQ. As DNA, the CDR3 is TGCGCCAGCAGCTTGGCCCGAAGGGGACCCGAAAGGACTGAAGCTTTCTTT. Its translation: CASSLARRGPERTEAFF.

The rearrangement links TRBV24-1 to TRBJ1-5; tentative D call: TRBD1 (5 bases). The germline CDR1 and CDR2 sequences are KGHDR and SFDVKD. V lost 4 bases and J 7 bases, leaving 10 bases between the germline ends. The CDR3 runs to 13 residues. This CDR3 is CATSEGKGQPQHF. CDR3 coding DNA: TGTGCCACCAGTGAAGGGAAGGGGCAGCCCCAGCATTTT.

This rearrangement joins TRBV15 to TRBJ2-7; possible D gene TRBD2, 6 bases. CDR3 size: 15 residues. Trimming removed 0 bases at V and 4 bases at J, with 13 bases between. Germline V gene sequence: CDR1 LNHNV, CDR2 YYDKDF (reference sequence). The CDR3 protein is CATSRDGGGSYEQYF. The CDR3 nucleotides read TGTGCCACCAGCAGAGATGGGGGAGGCAGTTACGAGCAGTACTTC.

The chain has TRBV5-1 and TRBJ2-1; D possibly corresponds to TRBD1 (6 bases). V was trimmed by 3 bases and J by 9 bases, leaving 13 bases between them. CDR1 and CDR2 from the germline V gene are SGHRS and YFSETQ. The CDR3 spans 13 residues. The CDR3 protein is CASSSQGEGEQFF. The CDR3 DNA reads TGCGCCAGCAGCTCACAGGGAGAGGGTGAGCAGTTCTTC.

The chain links TRBV5-6 to TRBJ2-3; TRBD2 aligns across 7 bases. Germline-derived CDR1 and CDR2 are SGHDT and YYEEEE. Germline trimming cut 4 bases from V and 3 bases from J; bases unmatched to any gene: 14. This CDR3 is built from 17 residues. CDR3 DNA sequence: TGTGCCAGCAGCCTGGACCAGGGCGGCGGGAGTACAGATACGCAGTATTTT. This translates into CASSLDQGGGSTDTQYF.

J is TRBJ1-1 and V is TRBV10-1, with no clear D. Germline V CDR1 and CDR2: WNHNN, SYGVQD (reference sequence). V was cut by 8 bases and J by 1 base, with 11 bases left in between. The CDR3 covers 13 residues. The CDR3 nucleotides read TGCGCCAGCCGCGGGTCCCCGAACACTGAAGCTTTCTTT. Residues: CASRGSPNTEAFF.

The rearrangement uses TRBV10-3 and TRBJ2-1; 9 nucleotides align to TRBD1. The CDR3 has 16 amino acids. J was trimmed by 8 bases and V by 4 bases; bases with no gene match: 12. The germline CDR1 and CDR2 sequences are ENHRY and SYGVKD. The CDR3 bases are TGTGCCATCAGTGCGACGAGGACAGGGGCAAGTGATGAGCAGTTCTTC. Residues: CAISATRTGASDEQFF.

As concerns this clone: One end of the junction is discordant with germline, which a read error may explain. This chain connects TRBV3-1 (or the pseudogene TRBV3-2) to TRBJ2-3, with no clear D. This CDR3 comprises 14 residues. CDR1 LGHDT and CDR2 YNNKEL come from the germline V gene (reference sequence). CDR3 amino acids: CASSLRYGTDTQYF. For the CDR3, the DNA is TGTGCCAGCAGTCTCCGGTATGGCACGGATACGCAGTATTTT.

This chain joins TRBV6-1 and TRBJ1-3; possibly TRBD1 for D (6 bases). Trimming cost V 3 bases and J 1 base, with 16 bases left between them. Per germline, CDR1 MNHNS and CDR2 SASEGT. The CDR3 is 17 amino acids. CDR3 bases: TGTGCCAGCAGTGATTCGGAGGGGGGACTATCTGGAAACACCATATATTTT. Translation gives CASSDSEGGLSGNTIYF.